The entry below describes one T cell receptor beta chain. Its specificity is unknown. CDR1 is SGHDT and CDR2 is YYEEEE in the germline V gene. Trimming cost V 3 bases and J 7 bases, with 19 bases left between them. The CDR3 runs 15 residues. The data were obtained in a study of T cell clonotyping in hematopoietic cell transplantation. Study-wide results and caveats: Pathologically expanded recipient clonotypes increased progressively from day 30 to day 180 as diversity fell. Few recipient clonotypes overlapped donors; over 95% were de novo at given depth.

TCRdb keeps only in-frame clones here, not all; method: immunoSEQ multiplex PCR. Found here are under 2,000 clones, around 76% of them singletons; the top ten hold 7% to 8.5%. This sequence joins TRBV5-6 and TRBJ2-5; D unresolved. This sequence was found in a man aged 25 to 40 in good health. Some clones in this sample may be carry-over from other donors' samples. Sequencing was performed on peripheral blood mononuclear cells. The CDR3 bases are TGTGCCAGCAGCTCGGGTGGAACGATGTTGGCGACCCAGTACTTC. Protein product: CASSSGGTMLATQYF.